The 25 T cell receptor beta chains listed next were all sequenced from one sample in a study of blood T cell repertoires in COVID-19. Profiling relied on immunoSEQ multiplex PCR, and the TCRdb table lists in-frame clones only, not all of them. The sample has approximately 130,000 clones, 75% to 85% seen once. Sequenced: peripheral blood. These receptors were taken from a man at least 80 years old with acute or convalescent COVID-19.

The genes are TRBV18 and TRBJ1-5; the D gene is possibly TRBD1 (6 bases). The V gene's germline CDR1 is KGHSH and CDR2 LQKENI. The V and J ends lost 5 bases and 0 bases respectively, with 14 bases between them. The CDR3 has 16 amino acids. The CDR3 is CASSAQGGSSNQPQHF. The CDR3 coding sequence is TGTGCCAGCTCAGCCCAAGGGGGATCTAGCAATCAGCCCCAGCATTTT.

The chain joins TRBV19 to TRBJ1-2, with TRBD1 matching over 7 bases. The CDR3 is made up of 15 amino acids. Germline CDR1 is LNHDA and CDR2 is SQIVND (reference sequence). J gave up 0 bases and V 6 bases, and 7 bases lay outside the gene matches. The DNA for the CDR3 is TGTGCCAGTAGCACCCGGGGACAGCCTAACTATGGCTACACCTTC. It encodes CASSTRGQPNYGYTF.

The chain is built from TRBV15 and TRBJ1-1; TRBD1 aligns across 11 bases. The trim removed 3 bases at V and 0 bases at J, leaving 3 bases unmatched. The CDR3 runs to 16 residues. Germline values: CDR1 LNHNV, CDR2 YYDKDF (reference sequence). The CDR3 DNA reads TGTGCCACCAGCAGGGGACAGGGGGTCGTGAACACTGAAGCTTTCTTT. Protein product: CATSRGQGVVNTEAFF.

The rearrangement joins TRBV24-1 to TRBJ2-7; D is unclear. The CDR3 contains 12 residues. Germline-derived CDR1 and CDR2 are KGHDR and SFDVKD. Between the trimmed V and J ends, which lost 4 bases and 4 bases, there was a span of 7 bases. The CDR3 DNA reads as TGTGCCACCAGTGACGAGGAGTACGAGCAGTACTTC. Its protein product is CATSDEEYEQYF.

This clone was counted at least ten times. The chain recombines TRBV4-1 with TRBJ2-1; D gene uncertain. Trimming cost V 1 base and J 4 bases, with 8 bases left between them. The CDR3 is made up of 14 amino acids. CDR1 and CDR2 from the germline V gene are MGHRA and YSYEKL. This chain's CDR3 is CASSQASQYNEQFF. Here the CDR3 DNA reads TGCGCCAGCAGCCAAGCGTCACAGTACAATGAGCAGTTCTTC.

The CDR3 spells CASSSSAGQAYEQYF. The CDR3 nucleotides are TGCGCCAGCAGCTCGTCTGCGGGACAGGCCTACGAGCAGTACTTC. The chain carries TRBV5-1 and TRBJ2-7; 8 positions match TRBD1. After removal of 3 bases from V and 2 bases from J, the junction contained 7 bases not matched to a gene. The germline CDR1 and CDR2 sequences are SGHRS and YFSETQ. The CDR3 is 15 amino acids.

This clone occurred a few times. The rearrangement links TRBV6-5 to TRBJ2-1; a possible D gene is TRBD2 (6 bases). Deletions cut 0 bases from V and 6 bases from J, with 9 bases between. Germline CDR1 is MNHEY and CDR2 is SVGAGI. There are 14 residues in the CDR3. CDR3 region: CASSYSTGANEQFF. CDR3 in DNA: TGTGCCAGCAGTTACTCGACGGGAGCCAATGAGCAGTTCTTC.

The chain carries TRBV9 and TRBJ1-1; D remains unclear. The CDR3 has 13 amino acids. The V end was cut by 0 bases, the J end by 7 bases, with 10 bases between. The germline V gene encodes CDR1 SGDLS and CDR2 YYNGEE. CDR3 in amino acids: CASSVDEKNEAFF. In nucleotides, the CDR3 is TGTGCCAGCAGCGTAGATGAGAAAAATGAAGCTTTCTTT.

Written as DNA, the CDR3 is TGTGCCAGCAGTTCCTCAGGGGCCCGAGGGAATGGCTACACCTTC. The encoded protein is CASSSSGARGNGYTF. The chain joins TRBV28 to TRBJ1-2; D is perhaps TRBD1 (6 bases). The germline V gene encodes CDR1 MDHEN and CDR2 SYDVKM. This CDR3 has 15 amino acids. V was shortened by 4 bases and J by 6 bases, with 18 bases between the two germline ends.

There are a few counts of this clone. The chain carries TRBV2 and TRBJ2-7; D is uncertain. Germline V gene data show CDR1 as SNHLY and CDR2 as FYNNEI. Trimming removed 5 bases at V and 2 bases at J, with 4 bases between. This CDR3 has 11 residues. The CDR3 DNA is TGTGCCAGCAGTCCCGCCTACGAGCAGTACTTC. It specifies CASSPAYEQYF.

The chain has TRBV7-2 and TRBJ1-2; 8 bases align to TRBD1. V lost 5 bases, J lost 4 bases, and 9 bases stayed unmatched. Germline V gene lookup returns CDR1 SGHTA and CDR2 FQGNSA. The CDR3 is 15 residues long. The CDR3 sequence: CASSPRDRSFYGYTF. In DNA form, the CDR3 reads TGTGCCAGCAGCCCTAGGGACAGGAGCTTCTATGGCTACACCTTC.

The chain combines TRBV7-9 with TRBJ2-2; 11 bases agree with TRBD2. Germline CDR1 is SEHNR and CDR2 is FQNEAQ (reference sequence). The CDR3 has 19 amino acids. V was pared by 5 bases and J by 5 bases, with 16 bases of the junction left unmatched. CDR3 sequence: CASSPLSSGGARGTGELFF. CDR3 nucleotides: TGTGCCAGCAGCCCCCTGAGTAGCGGGGGGGCCCGTGGAACCGGGGAGCTGTTTTTT.

V and J are TRBV4-1 and TRBJ1-6; 8 bases agree with TRBD1. Germline V lookup: CDR1 MGHRA, CDR2 YSYEKL. The CDR3 consists of 13 residues. V lost 3 bases and J lost 9; bases outside the gene matches: 1. In DNA form, the CDR3 reads TGCGCCAGCAGCCAGGACAGGGTTTCACCCCTCCACTTT. Amino acid sequence: CASSQDRVSPLHF.

CDR3: CASNLGTGGLTGPLHF. The CDR3 nucleotides read TGTGCCAGCAACCTAGGGACAGGGGGTCTCACGGGTCCCCTCCACTTT. This sequence joins TRBV7-2 and TRBJ1-6; TRBD1 matches at 11 bases. This CDR3 comprises 16 residues. The germline V gene has CDR1 SGHTA and CDR2 FQGNSA. V dropped 7 bases and J dropped 13; count of bases not matched to a gene: 15. Based on the CDR3 plus reference TRBV7-2 and TRBJ1-6, the full variable domain is GAGVSQSPSNKVTEKGKDVELRCDPISGHTALYWYRQSLGQGLEFLIYFQGNSAPDKSGLPSDRFSAERTGGSVSTLTIQRTQQEDSAVYLCASNLGTGGLTGPLHFGNGTRLTVT.

This chain links TRBV5-1 with TRBJ2-7; D is possibly TRBD1 (6 bases). CDR1 SGHRS and CDR2 YFSETQ come from the germline V gene. Trimming cost V 3 bases and J 2 bases, with 15 bases left between them. The CDR3 loop spans 15 amino acids. The CDR3 is CASSWVTGSPYEQYF. CDR3 DNA sequence: TGCGCCAGCAGCTGGGTTACAGGGAGCCCCTACGAGCAGTACTTC.

The CDR3 loop is CASRDRDYEQYF. The DNA of the CDR3 is TGTGCCAGCAGGGACAGGGATTACGAGCAGTACTTC. V and J are TRBV3-1 (or the pseudogene TRBV3-2) and TRBJ2-7; 8 nucleotides match TRBD1. The CDR3 loop spans 12 amino acids. After removal of 6 bases from V and 4 bases from J, the junction contained 2 bases not matched to a gene. Germline assignment: CDR1 LGHDT and CDR2 YNNKEL (reference sequence).

The V and J genes are TRBV19 and TRBJ2-3; perhaps TRBD2 as D (5 bases). The germline V gene encodes CDR1 LNHDA and CDR2 SQIVND (reference sequence). The CDR3 contains 14 residues. Trimming stripped 3 bases from V and 4 bases from J, with 11 bases between. CDR3 nucleotide sequence: TGTGCCAGTAGTATGGAGGTGAGGCCAGATACGCAGTATTTT. Its translation: CASSMEVRPDTQYF.

The chain recombines TRBV29-1 with TRBJ2-1, with TRBD2 matching 10 bases. From germline, CDR1 is SQVTM and CDR2 ANQGSEA. V gave up 7 bases and J gave up 0 bases; unmatched junction bases: 3. The CDR3 runs 14 residues. The DNA for the CDR3 is TGCAGCGGGGGACTAGCGTCCTCCTACAATGAGCAGTTCTTC. Translation gives CSGGLASSYNEQFF.

The chain recombines TRBV5-1 with TRBJ2-7; the D gene is possibly TRBD1 (6 bases). Germline CDR1 is SGHRS and CDR2 is YFSETQ. The CDR3 loop spans 15 amino acids. Trimming took 5 bases from V and 3 from J, leaving 18 bases between them. The CDR3 sequence is CASRATGTNHYEQYF. DNA for the CDR3: TGCGCCAGCAGAGCCACCGGGACAAATCACTACGAGCAGTACTTC. The entire variable domain, with the rest obtained from reference TRBV5-1 and TRBJ2-7, is as follows: KAGVTQTPRYLIKTRGQQVTLSCSPISGHRSVSWYQQTPGQGLQFLFEYFSETQRNKGNFPGRFSGRQFSNSRSEMNVSTLELGDSALYLCASRATGTNHYEQYFGPGTRLTVT.

The J gene is TRBJ2-7, the V gene TRBV7-2; TRBD1 matches 7 bases. J gave up 2 bases and V 5 bases, and 6 bases lay outside the gene matches. The CDR3 sequence is 14 residues long. Per germline, CDR1 SGHTA and CDR2 FQGNSA. In DNA, the CDR3 is TGTGCCAGCAGCCCTAGCCAGGGGGCCTACGAGCAGTACTTC. This gives the protein CASSPSQGAYEQYF.

This chain links TRBV2 with TRBJ2-1; the match to TRBD1 covers 8 bases. Germline lookup yields CDR1 SNHLY and CDR2 FYNNEI. The V segment lost 5 bases and the J segment 10 bases; nucleotides outside the gene matches: 10. The CDR3 covers 14 residues. Here the CDR3 DNA reads TGTGCCAGCAGTTACTACAGGGGGACGGGCGAGCAGTTCTTC. The encoded protein is CASSYYRGTGEQFF. The full variable domain, rest sourced from reference TRBV2 and TRBJ2-1, is EPEVTQTPSHQVTQMGQEVILRCVPISNHLYFYWYRQILGQKVEFLVSFYNNEISEKSEIFDDQFSVERPDGSNFTLKIRSTKLEDSAMYFCASSYYRGTGEQFFGPGTRLTVL.

This clone was recorded a few times. This chain connects TRBV6-6 to TRBJ2-3, with D maybe TRBD1 (6 bases). Germline V gives CDR1 MNHNY, CDR2 SVGAGI (reference sequence). Trimming took 2 bases from V and 4 from J, leaving 13 bases between them. The CDR3 runs 15 residues. The CDR3 is CASSYGRGRADTQYF. The CDR3 DNA reads as TGTGCCAGCAGTTACGGCAGGGGAAGGGCAGATACGCAGTATTTT.

This clone was observed once. The gene calls are TRBV4-3 and TRBJ2-3; D gene uncertain. CDR1 and CDR2 (germline): LGHNA, YSLEER. This CDR3 is built from 13 residues. V was shortened by 1 base and J by 1 base, with 3 bases between the two germline ends. CDR3 protein: CASSQAGTDTQYF. The CDR3, as DNA: TGCGCCAGCAGCCAAGCTGGCACAGATACGCAGTATTTT.

The chain uses TRBV27 and TRBJ2-7, with 9 bases matching TRBD2. The CDR3 extends over 17 amino acids. Germline values: CDR1 MNHEY, CDR2 SMNVEV (reference sequence). V lost 0 bases, J lost 4 bases, and 10 bases stayed unmatched. Here the CDR3 DNA reads TGTGCCAGCAGTTTATCTTGGGCGGGGGGGCCTCTTTACGAGCAGTACTTC. As protein: CASSLSWAGGPLYEQYF.

The chain combines TRBV5-1 with TRBJ1-2, with 8 positions matching TRBD1. This CDR3 is 16 amino acids long. The V gene's germline CDR1 is SGHRS and CDR2 YFSETQ. The V gene end was trimmed by 0 bases and the J gene end by 4 bases; junction bases not matched to a gene: 8. CDR3 sequence: CASSLVSDRASYGYTF. The DNA of the CDR3 is TGCGCCAGCAGCTTGGTTTCGGACAGGGCTTCCTATGGCTACACCTTC. Supplemented by reference TRBV5-1 and TRBJ1-2, the full variable domain reads KAGVTQTPRYLIKTRGQQVTLSCSPISGHRSVSWYQQTPGQGLQFLFEYFSETQRNKGNFPGRFSGRQFSNSRSEMNVSTLELGDSALYLCASSLVSDRASYGYTFGSGTRLTVV.